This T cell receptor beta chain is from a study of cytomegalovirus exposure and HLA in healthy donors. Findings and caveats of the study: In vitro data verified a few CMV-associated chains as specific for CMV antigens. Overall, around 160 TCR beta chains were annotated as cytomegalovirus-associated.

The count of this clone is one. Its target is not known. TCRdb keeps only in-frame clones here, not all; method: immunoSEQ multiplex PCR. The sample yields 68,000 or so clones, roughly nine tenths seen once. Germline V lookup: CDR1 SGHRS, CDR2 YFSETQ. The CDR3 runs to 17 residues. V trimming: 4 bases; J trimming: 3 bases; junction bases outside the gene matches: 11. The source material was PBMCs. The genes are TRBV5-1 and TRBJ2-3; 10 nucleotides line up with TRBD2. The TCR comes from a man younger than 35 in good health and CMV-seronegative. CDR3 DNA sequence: TGCGCCAGCAGCGCCAAGACTAGCGGGCCTGTTACAGATACGCAGTATTTT. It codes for CASSAKTSGPVTDTQYF. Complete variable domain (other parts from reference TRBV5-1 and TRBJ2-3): KAGVTQTPRYLIKTRGQQVTLSCSPISGHRSVSWYQQTPGQGLQFLFEYFSETQRNKGNFPGRFSGRQFSNSRSEMNVSTLELGDSALYLCASSAKTSGPVTDTQYFGPGTRLTVL.